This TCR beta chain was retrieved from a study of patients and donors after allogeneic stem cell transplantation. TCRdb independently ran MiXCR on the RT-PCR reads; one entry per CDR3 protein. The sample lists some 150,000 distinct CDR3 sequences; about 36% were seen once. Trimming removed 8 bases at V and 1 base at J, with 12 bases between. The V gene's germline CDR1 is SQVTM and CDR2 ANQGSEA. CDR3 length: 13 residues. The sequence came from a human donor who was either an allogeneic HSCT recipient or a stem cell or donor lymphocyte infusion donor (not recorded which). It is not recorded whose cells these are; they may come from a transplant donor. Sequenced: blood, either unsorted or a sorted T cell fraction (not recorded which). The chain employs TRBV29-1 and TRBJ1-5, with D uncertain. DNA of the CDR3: TGCAGCATCAAACCGGACAGCAATCAGCCCCAGCATTTT. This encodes CSIKPDSNQPQHF.